One T cell receptor (beta chain) is described in this entry. The antigen is not known. The entry originates in a study of shared clonotypes between healthy human individuals. Whole-study findings and limits: A limitation of the genetic and exposure-history diversity represented arose from few donors. Around 5% of naive CD4 clonotypes were common to a handful of donors.

Data came from immunoSEQ multiplex PCR; TCRdb stores just in-frame clones and leaves some out. The sample holds about 610,000 clones; more than 95% are singletons and the top ten take around 0.06%. Germline values: CDR1 SQVTM, CDR2 ANQGSEA. Trimming took 3 bases from V and 0 from J, leaving 7 bases between them. The CDR3 length is 13 residues. Sequenced sample: naive CD4+ T cells sorted from blood. As to subset: CD45RA+ positively selected. The chain carries TRBV29-1 and TRBJ2-3; D gene ambiguous. The clonotype was recovered from a woman in her twenties or thirties in good health. CDR3 sequence: CSVDIESTDTQYF. CDR3 coding DNA: TGCAGCGTTGACATCGAGAGCACAGATACGCAGTATTTT.